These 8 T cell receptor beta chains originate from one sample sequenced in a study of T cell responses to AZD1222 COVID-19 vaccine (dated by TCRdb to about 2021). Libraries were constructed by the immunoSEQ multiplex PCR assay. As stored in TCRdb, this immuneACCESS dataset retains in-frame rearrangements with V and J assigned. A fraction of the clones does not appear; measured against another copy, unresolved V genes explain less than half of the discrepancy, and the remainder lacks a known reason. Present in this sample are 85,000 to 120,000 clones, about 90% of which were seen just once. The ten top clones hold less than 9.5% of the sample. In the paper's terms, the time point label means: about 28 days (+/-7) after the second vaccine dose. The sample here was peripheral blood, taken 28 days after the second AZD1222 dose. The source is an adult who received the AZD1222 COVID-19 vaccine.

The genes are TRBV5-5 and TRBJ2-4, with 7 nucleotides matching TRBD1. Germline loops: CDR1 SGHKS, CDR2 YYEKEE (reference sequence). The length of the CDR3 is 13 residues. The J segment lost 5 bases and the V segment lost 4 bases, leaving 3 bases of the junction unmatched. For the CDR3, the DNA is TGTGCCAGCAGCCCCGGGACAGAAAACATTCAGTACTTC. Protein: CASSPGTENIQYF.

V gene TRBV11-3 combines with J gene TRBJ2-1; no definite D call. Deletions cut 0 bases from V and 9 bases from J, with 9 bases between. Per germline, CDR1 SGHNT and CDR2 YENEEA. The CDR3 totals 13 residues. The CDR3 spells CASSLDQVGEQFF. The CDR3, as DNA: TGTGCCAGCAGCTTAGATCAAGTGGGTGAGCAGTTCTTC.

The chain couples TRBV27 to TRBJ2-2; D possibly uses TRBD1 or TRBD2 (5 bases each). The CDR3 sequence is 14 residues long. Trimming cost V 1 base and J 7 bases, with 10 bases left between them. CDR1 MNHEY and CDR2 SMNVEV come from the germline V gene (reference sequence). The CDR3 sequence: CASSLWVGGGELFF. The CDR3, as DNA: TGTGCCAGCAGTTTATGGGTTGGGGGCGGGGAGCTGTTTTTT.

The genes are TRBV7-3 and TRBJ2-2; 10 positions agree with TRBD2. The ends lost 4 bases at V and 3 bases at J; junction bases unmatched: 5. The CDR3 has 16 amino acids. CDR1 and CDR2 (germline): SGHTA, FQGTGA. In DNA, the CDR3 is TGTGCCAGCAGCTCCCCTAGCGGGGGTTACACCGGGGAGCTGTTTTTT. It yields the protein CASSSPSGGYTGELFF.

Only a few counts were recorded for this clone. The CDR3 DNA reads as TGTGCCAGCAGCCCTCGGGAGGGAAGCAATCAGCCCCAGCATTTT. Its translation: CASSPREGSNQPQHF. The chain combines TRBV11-2 with TRBJ1-5, with D unresolved. The CDR3 is made up of 15 amino acids. CDR1 is SGHAT and CDR2 is FQNNGV in the germline V gene. V lost 5 bases and J lost 1, with 12 bases in between. Complete variable domain (other parts from reference TRBV11-2 and TRBJ1-5): EAGVAQSPRYKIIEKRQSVAFWCNPISGHATLYWYQQILGQGPKLLIQFQNNGVVDDSQLPKDRFSAERLKGVDSTLKIQPAKLEDSAVYLCASSPREGSNQPQHFGDGTRLSIL.

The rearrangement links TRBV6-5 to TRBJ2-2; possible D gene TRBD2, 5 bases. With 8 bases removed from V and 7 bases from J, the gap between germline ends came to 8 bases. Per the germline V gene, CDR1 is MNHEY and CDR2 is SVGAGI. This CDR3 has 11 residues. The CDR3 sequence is CASRGGGELFF. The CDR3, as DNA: TGTGCCAGCCGGGGTGGCGGGGAGCTGTTTTTT.

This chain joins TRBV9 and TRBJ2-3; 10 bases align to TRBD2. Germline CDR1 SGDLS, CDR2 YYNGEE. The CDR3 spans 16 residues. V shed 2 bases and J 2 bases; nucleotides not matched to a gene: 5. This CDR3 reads CASSVLAGGNTDTQYF. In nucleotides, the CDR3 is TGTGCCAGCAGCGTCTTAGCGGGGGGAAACACAGATACGCAGTATTTT.

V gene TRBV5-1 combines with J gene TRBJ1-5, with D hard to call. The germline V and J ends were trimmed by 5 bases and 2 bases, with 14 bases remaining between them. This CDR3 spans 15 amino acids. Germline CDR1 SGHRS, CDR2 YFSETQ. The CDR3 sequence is CASRMDPGGNQPQHF. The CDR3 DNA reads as TGCGCCAGCAGAATGGACCCGGGCGGCAATCAGCCCCAGCATTTT.